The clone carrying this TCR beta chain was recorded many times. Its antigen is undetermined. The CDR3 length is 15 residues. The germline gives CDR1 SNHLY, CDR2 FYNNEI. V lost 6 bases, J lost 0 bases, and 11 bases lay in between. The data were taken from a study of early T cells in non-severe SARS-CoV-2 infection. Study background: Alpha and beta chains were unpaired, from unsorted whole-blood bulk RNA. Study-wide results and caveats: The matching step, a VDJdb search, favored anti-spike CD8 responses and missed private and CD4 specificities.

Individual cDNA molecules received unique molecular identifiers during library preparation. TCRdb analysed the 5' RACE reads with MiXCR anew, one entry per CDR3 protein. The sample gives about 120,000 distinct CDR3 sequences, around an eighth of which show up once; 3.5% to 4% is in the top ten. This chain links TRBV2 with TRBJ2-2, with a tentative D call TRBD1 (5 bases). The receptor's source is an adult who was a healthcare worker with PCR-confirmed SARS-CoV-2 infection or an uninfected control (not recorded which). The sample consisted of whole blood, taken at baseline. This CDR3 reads CASSAGHTNTGELFF. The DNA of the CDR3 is TGTGCCAGCAGCGCAGGGCATACGAACACCGGGGAGCTGTTTTTT.